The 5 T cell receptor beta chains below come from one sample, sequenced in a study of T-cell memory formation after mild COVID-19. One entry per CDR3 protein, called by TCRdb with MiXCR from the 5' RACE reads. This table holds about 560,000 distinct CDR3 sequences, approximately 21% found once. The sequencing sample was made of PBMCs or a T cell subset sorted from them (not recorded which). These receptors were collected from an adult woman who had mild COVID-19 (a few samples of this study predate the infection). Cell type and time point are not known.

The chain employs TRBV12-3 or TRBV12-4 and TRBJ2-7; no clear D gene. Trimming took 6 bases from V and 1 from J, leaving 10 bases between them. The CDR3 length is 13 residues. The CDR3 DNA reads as TGTGCCAGCAGAACCCAACCTTCCTACGAGCAGTACTTC. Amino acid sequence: CASRTQPSYEQYF.

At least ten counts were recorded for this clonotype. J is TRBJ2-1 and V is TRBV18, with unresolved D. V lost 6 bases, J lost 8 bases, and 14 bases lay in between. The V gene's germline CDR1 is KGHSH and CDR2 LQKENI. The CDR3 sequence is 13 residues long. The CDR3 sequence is CASSLRSADEQFF. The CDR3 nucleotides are TGTGCCAGCTCTCTCCGGTCGGCCGATGAGCAGTTCTTC.

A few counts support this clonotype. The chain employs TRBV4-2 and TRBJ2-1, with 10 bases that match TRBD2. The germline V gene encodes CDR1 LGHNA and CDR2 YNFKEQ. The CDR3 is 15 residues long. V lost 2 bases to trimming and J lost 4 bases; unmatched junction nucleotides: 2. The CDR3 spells CASSQIAGGYNEQFF. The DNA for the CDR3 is TGTGCCAGCAGCCAAATAGCGGGGGGATACAATGAGCAGTTCTTC.

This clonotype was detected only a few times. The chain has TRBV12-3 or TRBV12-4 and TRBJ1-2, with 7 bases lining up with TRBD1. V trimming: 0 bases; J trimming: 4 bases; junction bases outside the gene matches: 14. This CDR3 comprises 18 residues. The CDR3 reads CASSLANAGTDDPYGYTF. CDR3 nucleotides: TGTGCCAGCAGTTTAGCGAACGCCGGGACAGATGACCCCTATGGCTACACCTTC.

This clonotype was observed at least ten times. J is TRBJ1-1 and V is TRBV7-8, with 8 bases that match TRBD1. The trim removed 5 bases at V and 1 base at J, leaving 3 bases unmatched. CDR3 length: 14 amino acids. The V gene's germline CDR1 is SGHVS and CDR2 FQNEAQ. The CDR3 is CASSRGTGNTEAFF. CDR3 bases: TGTGCCAGCAGCAGGGGGACAGGGAACACTGAAGCTTTCTTT.